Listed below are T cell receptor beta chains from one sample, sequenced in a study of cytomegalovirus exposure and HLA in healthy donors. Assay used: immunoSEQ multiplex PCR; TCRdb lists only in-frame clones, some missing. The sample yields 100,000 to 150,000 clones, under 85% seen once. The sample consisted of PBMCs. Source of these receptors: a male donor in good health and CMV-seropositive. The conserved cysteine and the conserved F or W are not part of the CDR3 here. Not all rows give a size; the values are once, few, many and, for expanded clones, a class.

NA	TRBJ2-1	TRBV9	ASSVVQGLYNEQF
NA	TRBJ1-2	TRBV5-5	ASSSVGGRHLMDGYT
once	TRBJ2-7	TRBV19	ASSPGAGAHEQY
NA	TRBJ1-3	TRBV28	ASSSVPGYYAGNTIY
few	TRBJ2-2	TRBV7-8	ASSLDPGYNTGELF
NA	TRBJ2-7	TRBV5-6	ASRASGSYEQY
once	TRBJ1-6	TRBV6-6	AIRKGFGSPLH
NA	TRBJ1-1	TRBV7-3	SSSLSTANTEAF
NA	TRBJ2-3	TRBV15	ATSRWAGGTDTQY
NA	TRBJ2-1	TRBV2	ASTGLAGGRNEQF
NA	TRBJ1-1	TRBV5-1	ASRTGLTNTEAF
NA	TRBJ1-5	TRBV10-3	AISESGIQGPPQH
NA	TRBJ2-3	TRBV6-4	ASSDQGGDTQY
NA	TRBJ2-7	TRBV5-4	ASSFGQGRDEQY
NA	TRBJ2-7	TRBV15	ATSSPTSDITSYEQY
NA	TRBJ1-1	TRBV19	ASSFDRAGVYTEAF
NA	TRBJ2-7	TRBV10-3	AISEMSWGIYEQY
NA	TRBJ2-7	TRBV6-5	ASSYSRTYEQY
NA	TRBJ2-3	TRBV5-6	ASSWGTSGSSDTQY
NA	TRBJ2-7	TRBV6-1	ATIRDNSYEQY
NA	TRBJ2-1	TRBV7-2	ASSPLRRGPRGEQF
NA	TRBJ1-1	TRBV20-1	STYGATEAF
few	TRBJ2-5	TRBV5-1	ASSGGTSYQETQY
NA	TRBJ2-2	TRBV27	ASSLTVRGTGELF